The entry below describes one T cell receptor beta chain. It lacks a known antigen. Qualities for individual bases were not recorded, and no much larger clone is one base off. Reading from cysteine to phenylalanine, the CDR3 counts 15 amino acids. Just the 45-base CDR3 DNA is kept, in frame starting at base 1. The germline V gene supplies CDR1 SGHVS and CDR2 FNYEAQ. Relative to germline, V is missing 3 bases and J is missing 5 bases, with 3 bases of the junction outside any gene match. Participants in the prospective study were enrolled through a virtual design, were aged roughly 18 to 90 years, and lived in roughly 25 United States geographic areas. In the prospective study, cohorts were assigned on the basis of participant-reported clinical history obtained from a screening survey and a study questionnaire. In the prospective study, mobile phlebotomists collected whole blood, serum and a nasopharyngeal or oropharyngeal swab from each participant. Participants in the prospective study had the option to provide additional blood draws and questionnaires over a roughly two-month period. Blood samples from the prospective study were shipped frozen or at room temperature prior to DNA extraction.

The data were taken from a study of blood T cell repertoires in COVID-19 (dated by TCRdb to 2020 to 2022). Notes on the research overall: ImmuneRACE Cohort 3 recovered participants were defined by two consecutive negative NP/OP PCR tests, healthcare professional clearance, or symptom resolution. The collaborator samples originated in the United States, Italy and Spain and spanned the acute and convalescent phases of COVID-19. The material from the prospective study consisted of cDNA or gDNA derived from T cells, B-cell-depleted T cells, or PBMCs. Deeply sampled blood TCRbeta repertoires from subjects exposed to, actively infected with, or recovered from COVID-19 were included in the dataset. The repertoires were released in a freely available public database intended as a resource for research on the immune response to SARS-CoV-2. Samples came from the ongoing ImmuneRACE study (first 160 participants) plus 1,254 subjects from 6 global collaborators. Sample metadata almost always included a de-identified subject ID, COVID-19 status, age in years and sex. Where available, HLA class I and class II types were obtained from metadata supplied by the sample provider rather than from assay-based typing.

TCRbeta CDR3 regions were amplified from genomic DNA using the immunoSEQ Assay, a bias-controlled multiplex PCR. In the paper's pipeline: Within the assay, amplification of reference gene primers was used to estimate how many nucleated cells each sample contained. To quantify the absolute abundance of each unique TCRbeta CDR3 rearrangement, sequence reads were collapsed and filtered. For each sample, productive Simpson clonality was calculated as the square root of Simpson's diversity index over productive rearrangements. TCRdb re-hosts the immuneACCESS table, in-frame sequences only. Its copies lack some clones; in the studies checked, an unresolved V gene accounts for under half of them, and the cause for the rest is not known. That table supplies the V and J calls and clone size; D and trimming were determined from the DNA. A total of around 200,000 clones appear in this sample, roughly nine tenths of them only once. The ten biggest clones cover approximately 3.3% of the sample.

Beyond this particular receptor, the publication reports: The quantity of clinical and demographic metadata differed by source and by participant and was supplied without curation.

This sequence was found in a woman in her forties or fifties in a cohort exposed to, infected with or recovered from COVID-19 (not recorded which). The material sequenced was PBMCs or T cells enriched from blood (not recorded which). The sequence links TRBV7-6 to TRBJ2-1, and 11 bases in between align with TRBD1. Here is the DNA: TGTGCCAGCAGCTTGGACAGGGGGCCCAACAATGAGCAGTTCTTC. Translated, this gives CASSLDRGPNNEQFF.